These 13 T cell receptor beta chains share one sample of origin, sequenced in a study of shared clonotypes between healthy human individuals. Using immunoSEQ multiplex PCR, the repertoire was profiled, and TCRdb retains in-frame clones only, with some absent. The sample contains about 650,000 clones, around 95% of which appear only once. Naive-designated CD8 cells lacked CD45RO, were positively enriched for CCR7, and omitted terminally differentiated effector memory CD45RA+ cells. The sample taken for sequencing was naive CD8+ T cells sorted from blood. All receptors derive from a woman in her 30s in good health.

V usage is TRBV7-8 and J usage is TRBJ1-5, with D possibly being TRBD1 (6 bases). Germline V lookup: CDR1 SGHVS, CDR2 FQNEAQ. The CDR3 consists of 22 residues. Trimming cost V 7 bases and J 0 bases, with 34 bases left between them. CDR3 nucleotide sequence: TGTGCCAGCACCATTAGCCCAAGGACAGTAGGACGTAAGGGGGATAGCAATCAGCCCCAGCATTTT. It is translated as CASTISPRTVGRKGDSNQPQHF.

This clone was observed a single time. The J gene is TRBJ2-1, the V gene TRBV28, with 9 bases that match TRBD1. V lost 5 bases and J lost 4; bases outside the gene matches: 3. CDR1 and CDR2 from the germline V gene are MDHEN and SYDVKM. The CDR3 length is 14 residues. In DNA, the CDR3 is TGTGCCAGCAGTGGAGGGACAGGGTACAATGAGCAGTTCTTC. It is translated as CASSGGTGYNEQFF.

CDR3 amino acids: CASSLNREKLFF. The DNA for the CDR3 is TGTGCCAGCAGCTTGAACAGGGAAAAACTGTTTTTT. The V and J genes are TRBV7-9 and TRBJ1-4; D is perhaps TRBD1 (5 bases). CDR1 and CDR2 (germline): SEHNR, FQNEAQ (reference sequence). CDR3 length: 12 amino acids. The V end was cut by 3 bases, the J end by 8 bases, with 7 bases between.

CDR3 sequence reads: CASSLPPGRVPPDTQYF. DNA of the CDR3: TGCGCCAGCAGCCTCCCCCCGGGAAGGGTACCGCCAGATACGCAGTATTTT. The rearrangement joins TRBV4-1 to TRBJ2-3, with D possibly TRBD2 on 5 matching bases. V lost 4 bases and J 4 bases, leaving 21 bases between the germline ends. CDR1 MGHRA and CDR2 YSYEKL come from the germline V gene. CDR3 length equals 17 residues.

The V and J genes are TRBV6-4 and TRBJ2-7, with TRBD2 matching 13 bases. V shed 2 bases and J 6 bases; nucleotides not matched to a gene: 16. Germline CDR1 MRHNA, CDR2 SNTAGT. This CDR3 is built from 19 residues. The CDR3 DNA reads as TGTGCCAGCAGTGACCCCCTACTCCTGACTAGCGGGAGGCCGGTCGAGCAGTACTTC. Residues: CASSDPLLLTSGRPVEQYF.

The CDR3 region is CASSLTGGTGELFF. The CDR3 DNA follows: TGCGCCAGCAGCTTAACAGGGGGCACCGGGGAGCTGTTTTTT. This chain uses TRBV5-1 with TRBJ2-2, with 8 bases identical to TRBD1. V trimming: 2 bases; J trimming: 4 bases; junction bases outside the gene matches: 1. CDR3 length: 14 amino acids. Looked up from germline, CDR1 is SGHRS and CDR2 is YFSETQ.

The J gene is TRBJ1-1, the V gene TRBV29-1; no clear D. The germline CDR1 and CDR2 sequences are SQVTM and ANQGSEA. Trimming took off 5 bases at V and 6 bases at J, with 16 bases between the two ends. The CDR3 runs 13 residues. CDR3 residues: CSVNVERVSEAFF. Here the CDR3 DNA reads TGCAGCGTTAATGTGGAGCGCGTCTCTGAAGCTTTCTTT.

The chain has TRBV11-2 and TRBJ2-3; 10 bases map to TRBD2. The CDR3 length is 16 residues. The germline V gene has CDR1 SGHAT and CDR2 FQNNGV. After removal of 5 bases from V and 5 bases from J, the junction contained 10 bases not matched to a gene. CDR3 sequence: CASSDLLAGMGDTQYF. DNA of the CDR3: TGTGCCAGCAGCGATTTACTAGCGGGAATGGGAGATACGCAGTATTTT.

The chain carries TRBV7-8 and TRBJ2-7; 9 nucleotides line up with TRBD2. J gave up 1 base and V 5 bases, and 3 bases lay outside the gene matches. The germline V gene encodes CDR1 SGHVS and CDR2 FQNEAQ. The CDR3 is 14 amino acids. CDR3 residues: CASSPLAGSYEQYF. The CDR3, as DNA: TGTGCCAGCAGCCCGCTAGCGGGGTCCTACGAGCAGTACTTC. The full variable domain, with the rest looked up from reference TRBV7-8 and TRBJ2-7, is GAGVSQSPRYKVAKRGQDVALRCDPISGHVSLFWYQQALGQGPEFLTYFQNEAQLDKSGLPSDRFFAERPEGSVSTLKIQRTQQEDSAVYLCASSPLAGSYEQYFGPGTRLTVT.

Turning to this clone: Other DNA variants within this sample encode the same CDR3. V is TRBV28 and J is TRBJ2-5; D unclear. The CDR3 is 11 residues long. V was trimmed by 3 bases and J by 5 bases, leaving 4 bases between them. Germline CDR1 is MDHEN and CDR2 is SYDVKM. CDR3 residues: CASSFGETQYF. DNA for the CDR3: TGTGCCAGCAGTTTTGGGGAGACCCAGTACTTC.

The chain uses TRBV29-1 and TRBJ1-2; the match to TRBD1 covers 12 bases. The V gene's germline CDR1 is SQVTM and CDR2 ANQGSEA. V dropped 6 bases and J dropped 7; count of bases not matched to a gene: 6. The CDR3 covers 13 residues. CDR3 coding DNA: TGCAGCGTGGCCGGGACAGGGGGCGTTGGCTACACCTTC. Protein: CSVAGTGGVGYTF.

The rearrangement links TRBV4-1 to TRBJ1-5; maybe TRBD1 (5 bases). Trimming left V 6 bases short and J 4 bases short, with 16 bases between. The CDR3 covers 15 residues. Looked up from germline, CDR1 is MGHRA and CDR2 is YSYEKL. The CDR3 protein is CASREMQGSNQPQHF. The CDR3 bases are TGCGCCAGCAGAGAAATGCAGGGCTCAAATCAGCCCCAGCATTTT.

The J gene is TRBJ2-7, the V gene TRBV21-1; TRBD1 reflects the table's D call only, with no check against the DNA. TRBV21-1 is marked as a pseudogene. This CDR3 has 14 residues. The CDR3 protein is CASNKRAYSYEQYF. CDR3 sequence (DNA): TGTGCCAGCAACAAAAGAGCCTACAGCTACGAGCAGTACTTC.